What follows describes a single T cell receptor (beta chain). Under the authors' procedure: How many nucleated cells were present was estimated from reference gene primer amplification. Some clones are missing from TCRdb's copy, which holds only in-frame ones; the method was immunoSEQ multiplex PCR. That table gives V, J and clone size, and the DNA gave D and trimming. The sample contains more than 100,000 clones, roughly 84% of which appear only once. The sample originates from a study of blood T cell repertoires in COVID-19. About the study: Samples representing acute and convalescent COVID-19 were sourced from the United States, Italy and Spain. Sources were T cells, B-cell-depleted T cells, or PBMCs; the material itself was cDNA or gDNA.

Trimming took off 0 bases at V and 0 bases at J, with 12 bases between the two ends. The germline CDR1 and CDR2 sequences are LGHNT and FRNRAP. The CDR3 runs 16 residues. This sequence joins TRBV12-5 and TRBJ2-7; D is perhaps TRBD1 (5 bases). The sequenced sample consisted of peripheral blood. The origin of this receptor is a woman over 75 with acute or convalescent COVID-19. Written as DNA, the CDR3 is TGTGCTAGTGGTTTGGTAGGGGCAATGAGCTCCTACGAGCAGTACTTC. It is translated as CASGLVGAMSSYEQYF.